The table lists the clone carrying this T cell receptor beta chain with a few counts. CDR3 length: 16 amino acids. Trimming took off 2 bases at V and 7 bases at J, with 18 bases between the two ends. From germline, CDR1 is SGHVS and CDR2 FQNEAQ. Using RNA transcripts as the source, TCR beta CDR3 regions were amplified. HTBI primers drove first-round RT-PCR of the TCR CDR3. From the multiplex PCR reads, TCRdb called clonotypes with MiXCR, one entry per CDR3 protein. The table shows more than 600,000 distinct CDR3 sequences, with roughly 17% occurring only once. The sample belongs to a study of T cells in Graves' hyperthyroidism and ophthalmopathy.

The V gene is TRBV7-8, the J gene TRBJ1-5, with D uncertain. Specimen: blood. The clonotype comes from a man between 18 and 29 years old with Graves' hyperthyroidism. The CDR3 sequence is CASSLYGAEVRQPQHF. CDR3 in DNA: TGTGCCAGCAGCTTATATGGTGCAGAAGTAAGACAGCCCCAGCATTTT.